This TCR beta chain was sequenced for a study of cytomegalovirus exposure and HLA in healthy donors. CDR3 size: 14 residues. V lost 8 bases and J lost 0, with 11 bases in between. Germline V gives CDR1 MNHNS, CDR2 SASEGT. Vbeta (60) and Jbeta (13) primers were used in the PCR. Clones were sequenced by immunoSEQ multiplex PCR, and TCRdb holds only the in-frame ones, with some missing. The data show over 100,000 clones, with roughly three fifths seen just once and approximately 8.5% held by the top ten. The chain carries TRBV6-1 and TRBJ1-5; possibly TRBD1 for D (5 bases). Sample: PBMCs. The receptor was isolated from a woman aged 40-49 years in good health and CMV-seropositive. DNA for the CDR3: TGTGCCAGCCGCCGACAGATTAGCAATCAGCCCCAGCATTTT. Protein product: CASRRQISNQPQHF.